A selection of T cell receptor beta chains follows, all from one sample in a study of shared clonotypes between healthy human individuals. Only in-frame clones appear in the TCRdb table, and some are missing; sequencing was by immunoSEQ multiplex PCR. The repertoire holds millions of clones, with just over 90% as singletons. The sample was naive CD8+ T cells from PBMCs. All receptors come from a man aged 18 to 29 in good health. Some clones in this sample may be carry-over from other donors' samples. The CDR3 runs from the conserved cysteine through the conserved F or W. D genes are given only for firm matches. Some rows have no size entry. The others give once, few or many, or a class for an expanded clone.

TRBJ1-1	NA	NA	TRBV7-9	TGTGCCAGCAGCCCCACAGGGCTTGGAGCTTTCTTT	CASSPTGLGAFF
TRBJ1-3	NA	NA	TRBV29-1	TGCAGCGTGCGGGGTATAGACACCATATATTTT	CSVRGIDTIYF
TRBJ2-3	NA	NA	TRBV27	TGTGCCAGCAGTTTAGGTGGCAGAGATACGCAGTATTTT	CASSLGGRDTQYF
TRBJ2-1	TRBD2	NA	TRBV4-1	TGCGCCAGCAGCCAAAAAGCGGGACCAAACAATGAGCAGTTCTTC	CASSQKAGPNNEQFF
TRBJ1-2	NA	NA	TRBV9	TGTGCCAGCAGCGTAGGCGGCAGCCCCAACTATGGCTACACCTTC	CASSVGGSPNYGYTF
TRBJ2-1	NA	once	TRBV5-1	TGCGCCAGCAGCTCAACCAATGAGCAGTTCTTC	CASSSTNEQFF
TRBJ2-5	TRBD1	NA	TRBV29-1	TGCAGCGTCGGCCCGGGACAGGGGGATTTATATCGAGAGACCCAGTACTTC	CSVGPGQGDLYRETQYF
TRBJ2-3	NA	NA	TRBV28	TGTGCCAGCGGACTCACAGATACGCAGTATTTT	CASGLTDTQYF
TRBJ2-1	NA	NA	TRBV7-6	TGTGCCAGCAGCTCTACCCCGGGGTCGGTTTACAATGAGCAGTTCTTC	CASSSTPGSVYNEQFF
TRBJ2-1	TRBD2	NA	TRBV6-1	TGTGCCAGCAGTGAAGGGCTAGCGGGAGTTTATGAGCAGTTCTTC	CASSEGLAGVYEQFF
TRBJ2-1	NA	NA	TRBV4-1	TGCGCCAGCAGCCAGGGGACGGGGTACAATGAGCAGTTCTTC	CASSQGTGYNEQFF
TRBJ2-1	NA	NA	TRBV19	TGTGCCAGTAGTATCCTAGATTTCAACAATGAGCAGTTCTTC	CASSILDFNNEQFF
TRBJ2-1	TRBD1	NA	TRBV29-1	TGCAGCGCCTCAACAGGGGGTAACTACAATGAGCAGTTCTTC	CSASTGGNYNEQFF
TRBJ2-7	NA	NA	TRBV5-1	TGCGCCAGCAGCTTGGGCCCTAGCGTAATTTCCTACGAGCAGTACTTC	CASSLGPSVISYEQYF
TRBJ2-1	TRBD2	NA	TRBV4-1	TGCGCCAGCAGCCACGTTTGGCGGGAGGGGAATGAGCAGTTCTTC	CASSHVWREGNEQFF
TRBJ2-7	TRBD1	once	TRBV28	TGTGCCAGCAGTTCGCCGGACAGGGCCTTTTCCTACGAGCAGTACTTC	CASSSPDRAFSYEQYF
TRBJ2-7	NA	NA	TRBV6-1	TGTGCCAGCAGTGAGTTGGGGTTTGGGACATACGAGCAGTACTTC	CASSELGFGTYEQYF
TRBJ2-7	TRBD1	NA	TRBV29-1	TGCAGCGTCGTGGACAGGGAGGCCTACGAGCAGTACTTC	CSVVDREAYEQYF
TRBJ2-1	NA	NA	TRBV14	TGTGCCAGCAGCCAAGTCGCGGAAACCTACAATGAGCAGTTCTTC	CASSQVAETYNEQFF
TRBJ2-1	TRBD2	NA	TRBV5-1	TGCGCCAGCAGCCGACTAGCGGCGAGTAGGAATGAGCAGTTCTTC	CASSRLAASRNEQFF
TRBJ2-7	TRBD1	NA	TRBV11-2	TGTGCCAGCAGCTTAGCCCGGGACAGATTTTACGAGCAGTACTTC	CASSLARDRFYEQYF
TRBJ2-5	TRBD1	NA	TRBV13	TGTGCCAGCAGCAAGGACAGGGCCCCTTGGGAGACCCAGTACTTC	CASSKDRAPWETQYF
TRBJ2-7	NA	NA	TRBV6-5	TGTGCCAGCAGTTACGCTTACCAGTCGTACGAGCAGTACTTC	CASSYAYQSYEQYF
TRBJ2-1	NA	once	TRBV7-9	TGTGCCAGCAGCCAGGCGGGGGCCTCCTACAATGAGCAGTTCTTC	CASSQAGASYNEQFF
TRBJ2-7	TRBD1	NA	TRBV27	TGTGCCAGCAGTTTCGGGACAGGGCGGCGCGAGCAGTACTTC	CASSFGTGRREQYF
TRBJ1-3	NA	NA	TRBV4-1	TGCGCCAGCAGCCAAACGTCGAAGGGAACTGGAAACACCATATATTTT	CASSQTSKGTGNTIYF
TRBJ2-2	TRBD1	NA	TRBV27	TGTGCCAGCACGCCGTACCCAGGGGGTGACGGGGAGCTGTTTTTT	CASTPYPGGDGELFF
TRBJ1-2	NA	NA	TRBV5-1	TGCGCCAGCAGCCCGGAACGGGGGTTAGATGGCTACACCTTC	CASSPERGLDGYTF
TRBJ2-3	TRBD1	NA	TRBV27	TGTGCCAGCAGTTCGCTTGACAGGGTCTCCAGCACAGATACGCAGTATTTT	CASSSLDRVSSTDTQYF
TRBJ2-5	TRBD1	NA	TRBV5-1	TGCGCCAGCAGCTTTAGTTCGGTGACAGGGCACCAAGAGACCCAGTACTTC	CASSFSSVTGHQETQYF
TRBJ2-5	TRBD1	NA	TRBV11-2	TGTGCCAGCAGCCCCGGGACAGGGGGCGGGGAGACCCAGTACTTC	CASSPGTGGGETQYF
TRBJ2-7	NA	few	TRBV27	TGTGCCAGCAGTTTTCCAGGTAAAGCCGCGTACTTC	CASSFPGKAAYF
TRBJ2-2	NA	NA	TRBV7-9	TGTGCCAGCACCCATGTTACCGGGGAGCTGTTTTTT	CASTHVTGELFF
TRBJ1-1	TRBD1	NA	TRBV5-8	TGTGCCAGCAGCTTTGTTAGGGGGCTGGTCACTGAAGCTTTCTTT	CASSFVRGLVTEAFF
TRBJ2-7	TRBD1	NA	TRBV11-2	TGTGCCAGCAGCTTATCTCCCCCTTGGGACAGGGAACCGTACGAGCAGTACTTC	CASSLSPPWDREPYEQYF
TRBJ2-1	NA	NA	TRBV11-2	TGTGCCAGCAGCTCGAGACAACTACAGGTAGGGAGCTCCTACAATGAGCAGTTCTTC	CASSSRQLQVGSSYNEQFF
TRBJ1-5	NA	NA	TRBV9	TGTGCCAGCAGCGTAGGTAGGGGAGGAAACAATCAGCCCCAGCATTTT	CASSVGRGGNNQPQHF